This entry is about one TCR beta chain. Its specificity is not known. CD45RO negativity and positive selection for CCR7 defined naive CD8 cells, a population that excluded terminally differentiated effector memory CD45RA+ cells. CDR1 ENHRY and CDR2 SYGVKD come from the germline V gene. The CDR3 runs 18 residues. Trimming at V came to 1 base and at J to 9 bases, leaving 15 bases not matched to a gene. The data belong to a study of shared clonotypes between healthy human individuals. Points from the study as a whole: Roughly 5% of naive CD4 clonotypes were shared across four donors.

The authors ran the assay at deep level. Each subset's genomic DNA was split evenly across several immunoSEQ plates. Clones were sequenced by immunoSEQ multiplex PCR, and TCRdb holds only the in-frame ones, with some missing. The sample has about 2 million clones; around 96% are singletons. The sequenced sample consisted of naive CD8+ T cells sorted from blood. The sequence came from a man aged 18 to 35 in good health. The chain couples TRBV10-3 to TRBJ2-1; 10 bases align to TRBD2. The CDR3 protein is CAISELIGAASGSSEQFF. CDR3 DNA: TGTGCCATCAGTGAGTTAATAGGTGCGGCTAGCGGGAGCAGTGAGCAGTTCTTC.